This T cell receptor (beta chain) is drawn from a study of blood T cell repertoires in COVID-19. The overall study: Spain, Italy and the United States supplied samples that represented acute and convalescent COVID-19. PBMCs, B-cell-depleted T cells, or T cells were the source of the cDNA or gDNA that made up the material.

This clone is a singleton in its sample. Methods used by the authors: Reference gene primer amplification gave estimated nucleated cell counts. Data came from immunoSEQ multiplex PCR; TCRdb stores just in-frame clones and leaves some out. V, J and clone size were drawn from that table, and D and trimming were deduced from the DNA. The repertoire consists of 170,000 or so clones, with 87% occurring once and the leading ten covering about an eighth. Trimming at V came to 1 base and at J to 0 bases, leaving 10 bases not matched to a gene. Germline V gene sequence: CDR1 LGHDT, CDR2 YNNKEL (reference sequence). The CDR3 runs 20 residues.

The source material was peripheral blood. V gene TRBV3-1 (or the pseudogene TRBV3-2) combines with J gene TRBJ2-1; TRBD2 aligns across 12 bases. This clonotype was sampled from a woman in her 70s with COVID-19, enrolled during active disease. The CDR3 DNA is TGTGCCAGCAGCCAAGTTTCGGTGGCTAGCGGGAGGGCCTCCTACAATGAGCAGTTCTTC. Translation: CASSQVSVASGRASYNEQFF.